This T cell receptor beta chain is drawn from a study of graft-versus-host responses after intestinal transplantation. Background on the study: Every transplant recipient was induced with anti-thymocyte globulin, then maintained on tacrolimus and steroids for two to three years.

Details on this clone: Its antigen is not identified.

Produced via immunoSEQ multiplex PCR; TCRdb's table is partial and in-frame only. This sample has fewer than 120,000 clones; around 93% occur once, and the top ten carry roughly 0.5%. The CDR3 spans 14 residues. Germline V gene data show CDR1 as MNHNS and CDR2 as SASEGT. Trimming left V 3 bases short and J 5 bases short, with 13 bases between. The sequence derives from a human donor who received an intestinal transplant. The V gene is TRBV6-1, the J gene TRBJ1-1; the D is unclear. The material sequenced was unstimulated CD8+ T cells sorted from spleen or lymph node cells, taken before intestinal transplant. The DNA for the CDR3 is TGTGCCAGCAGTGACCGGACGAGGCCGACTGAAGCTTTCTTT. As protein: CASSDRTRPTEAFF.